The 4 T cell receptor beta chains listed next were all sequenced from one sample in a study of blood T cell repertoires in COVID-19. Profiled with immunoSEQ multiplex PCR; TCRdb holds only in-frame clones, not every one. The data hold 200,000 to 250,000 clones, with approximately 83% observed a single time. The sequenced material came from peripheral blood. Receptors were obtained from a woman between 45 and 65 years old with acute or convalescent COVID-19.

The chain employs TRBV7-6 and TRBJ2-2; TRBD2 matches at 9 bases. There are 11 residues in the CDR3. Germline V gives CDR1 SGHVS, CDR2 FNYEAQ. The ends lost 8 bases at V and 14 bases at J; junction bases unmatched: 6. CDR3 nucleotide sequence: TGTGCCAGCTTTGCGGGAGGGCCCCTGTTTTTT. The encoded protein is CASFAGGPLFF. The full variable domain, its missing parts supplied by reference TRBV7-6 and TRBJ2-2, is GAGVSQSPRYKVTKRGQDVALRCDPISGHVSLYWYRQALGQGPEFLTYFNYEAQQDKSGLPNDRFSAERPEGSISTLTIQRTEQRDSAMYRCASFAGGPLFFGEGSRLTVL.

The gene calls are TRBV5-1 and TRBJ2-7; 12 positions match TRBD2. V lost 4 bases and J lost 6; bases outside the gene matches: 14. The CDR3 totals 17 residues. CDR1 is SGHRS, CDR2 YFSETQ, per germline. This CDR3 is CASSPSLTSGGPSEQYF. The CDR3 DNA follows: TGCGCCAGCAGCCCATCCCTTACTAGCGGGGGGCCTTCCGAGCAGTACTTC.

The V gene is TRBV28, the J gene TRBJ2-2; D remains unclear. V dropped 2 bases and J dropped 8 bases, with 9 bases sitting between them. The CDR3 has 13 amino acids. The V gene's germline CDR1 is MDHEN and CDR2 SYDVKM. CDR3: CASSLASVGELFF. CDR3 DNA: TGTGCCAGCAGTTTAGCATCGGTGGGGGAGCTGTTTTTT.

This clone was recorded only once. The chain joins TRBV20-1 to TRBJ1-5; no definite D call. The V end lost 8 bases, the J end lost 6 bases, and 11 bases lay between the germline ends. The germline CDR1 and CDR2 sequences are DFQATT and SNEGSKA (reference sequence). There are 11 residues in the CDR3. The CDR3 region has the DNA TGCAGTACAACATCGGGTCAGCCCCAGCATTTT. Amino acids: CSTTSGQPQHF.